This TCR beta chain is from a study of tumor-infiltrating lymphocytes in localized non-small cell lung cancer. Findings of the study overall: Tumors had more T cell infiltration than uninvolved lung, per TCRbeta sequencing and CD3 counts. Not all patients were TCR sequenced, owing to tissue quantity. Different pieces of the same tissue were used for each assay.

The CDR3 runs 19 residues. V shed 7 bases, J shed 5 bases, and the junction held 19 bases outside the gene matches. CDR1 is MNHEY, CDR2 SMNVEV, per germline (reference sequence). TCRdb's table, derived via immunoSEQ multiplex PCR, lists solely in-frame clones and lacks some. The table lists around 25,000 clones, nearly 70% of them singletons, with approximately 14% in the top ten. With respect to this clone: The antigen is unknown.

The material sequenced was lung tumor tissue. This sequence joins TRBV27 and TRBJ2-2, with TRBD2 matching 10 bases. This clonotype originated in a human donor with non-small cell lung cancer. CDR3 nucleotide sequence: TGTGCCAGCACCGGCCGGGGGAAGCGGGAGGGCCGGGAAACCGGGGAGCTGTTTTTT. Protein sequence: CASTGRGKREGRETGELFF.